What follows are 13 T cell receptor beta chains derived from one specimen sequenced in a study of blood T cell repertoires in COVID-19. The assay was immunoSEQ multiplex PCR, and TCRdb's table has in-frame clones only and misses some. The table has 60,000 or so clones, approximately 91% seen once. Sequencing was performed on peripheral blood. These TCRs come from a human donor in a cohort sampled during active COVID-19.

CDR3 sequence reads: CASSDAGLNTEAFF. Written as DNA, the CDR3 is TGCGCCAGCAGTGACGCGGGCCTGAACACTGAAGCTTTCTTT. V usage is TRBV10-2 and J usage is TRBJ1-1; no reliable D call. CDR3 length: 14 residues. Germline CDR1 is WSHSY and CDR2 is SAAADI. Trimming took off 3 bases at V and 0 bases at J, with 8 bases between the two ends.

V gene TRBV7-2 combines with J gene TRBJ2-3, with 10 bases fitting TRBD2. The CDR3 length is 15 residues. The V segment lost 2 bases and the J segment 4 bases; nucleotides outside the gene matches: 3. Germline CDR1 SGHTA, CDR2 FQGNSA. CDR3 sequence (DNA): TGTGCCAGCAGCTTACTAGCGGGAGTAGCAGATACGCAGTATTTT. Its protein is CASSLLAGVADTQYF.

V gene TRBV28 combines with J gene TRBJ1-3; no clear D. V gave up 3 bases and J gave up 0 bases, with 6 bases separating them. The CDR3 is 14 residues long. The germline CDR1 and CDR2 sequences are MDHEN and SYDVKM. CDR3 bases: TGTGCCAGCAGTTTTCGGAGCTCTGGAAACACCATATATTTT. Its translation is CASSFRSSGNTIYF.

This CDR3 is CASRRGQVNEKLFF. As DNA, the CDR3 is TGTGCCAGTAGGCGGGGACAGGTTAATGAAAAACTGTTTTTT. This sequence joins TRBV19 and TRBJ1-4, with TRBD1 identical over 8 bases. CDR3 size: 14 residues. Germline lookup yields CDR1 LNHDA and CDR2 SQIVND (reference sequence). After removal of 6 bases from V and 4 bases from J, the junction contained 4 bases not matched to a gene.

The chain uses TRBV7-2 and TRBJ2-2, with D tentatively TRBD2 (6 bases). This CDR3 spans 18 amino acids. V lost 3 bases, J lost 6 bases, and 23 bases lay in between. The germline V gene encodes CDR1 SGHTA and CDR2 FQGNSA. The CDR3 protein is CASSFLPGLTRVAGELFF. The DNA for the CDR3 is TGTGCCAGCAGCTTCCTTCCGGGACTCACCAGGGTGGCCGGGGAGCTGTTTTTT.

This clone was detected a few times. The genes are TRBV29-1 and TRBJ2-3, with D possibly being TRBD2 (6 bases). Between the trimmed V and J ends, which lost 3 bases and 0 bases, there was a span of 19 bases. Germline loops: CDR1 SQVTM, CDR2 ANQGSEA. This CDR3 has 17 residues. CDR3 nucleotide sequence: TGCAGCGTTGATATTCGGGGGAGCGGAACTAGCACAGATACGCAGTATTTT. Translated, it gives CSVDIRGSGTSTDTQYF.

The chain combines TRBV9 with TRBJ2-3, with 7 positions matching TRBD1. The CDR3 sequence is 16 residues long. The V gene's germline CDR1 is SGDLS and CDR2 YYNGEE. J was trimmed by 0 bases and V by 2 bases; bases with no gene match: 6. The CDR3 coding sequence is TGTGCCAGCAGCGTCTGGGGGACAGTGAGCACAGATACGCAGTATTTT. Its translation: CASSVWGTVSTDTQYF. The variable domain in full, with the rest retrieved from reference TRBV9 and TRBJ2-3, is DSGVTQTPKHLITATGQRVTLRCSPRSGDLSVYWYQQSLDQGLQFLIQYYNGEERAKGNILERFSAQQFPDLHSELNLSSLELGDSALYFCASSVWGTVSTDTQYFGPGTRLTVL.

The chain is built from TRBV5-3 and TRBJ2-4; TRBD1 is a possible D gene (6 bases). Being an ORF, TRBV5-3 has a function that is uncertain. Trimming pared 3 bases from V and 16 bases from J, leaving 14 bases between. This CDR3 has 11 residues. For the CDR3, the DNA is TGTGCCAGAAGCTCTGGACAGAGGGTTTACTTC. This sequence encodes CARSSGQRVYF.

The CDR3 region is CASGTPGRTPEFYEQYF. DNA for the CDR3: TGTGCCAGCGGTACGCCGGGAAGGACTCCAGAGTTCTACGAGCAGTACTTC. This chain connects TRBV2 to TRBJ2-7; D might be TRBD2 (5 bases). V lost 8 bases, J lost 3 bases, and 26 bases lay in between. The germline CDR1 and CDR2 sequences are SNHLY and FYNNEI. The CDR3 has 17 amino acids.

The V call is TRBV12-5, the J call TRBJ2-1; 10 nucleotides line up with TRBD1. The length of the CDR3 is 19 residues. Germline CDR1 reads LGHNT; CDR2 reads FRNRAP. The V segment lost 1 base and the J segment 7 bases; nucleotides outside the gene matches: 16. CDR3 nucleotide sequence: TGTGCTAGTGGTTTGGCGGTCGGGGACTCGCCGGGACAGGGGAATGAGCAGTTCTTC. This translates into CASGLAVGDSPGQGNEQFF.

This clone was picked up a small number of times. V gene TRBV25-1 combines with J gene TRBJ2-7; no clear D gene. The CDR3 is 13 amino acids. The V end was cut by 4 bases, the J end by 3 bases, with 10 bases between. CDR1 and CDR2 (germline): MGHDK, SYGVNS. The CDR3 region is CASSGQADYEQYF. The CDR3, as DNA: TGTGCCAGCAGTGGGCAGGCTGACTACGAGCAGTACTTC.

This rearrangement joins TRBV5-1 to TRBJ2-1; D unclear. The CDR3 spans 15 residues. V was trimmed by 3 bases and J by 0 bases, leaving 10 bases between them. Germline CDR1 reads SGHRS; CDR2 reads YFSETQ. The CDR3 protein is CASSSLFSSYNEQFF. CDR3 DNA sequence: TGCGCCAGCAGCTCTCTTTTCAGCTCCTACAATGAGCAGTTCTTC.

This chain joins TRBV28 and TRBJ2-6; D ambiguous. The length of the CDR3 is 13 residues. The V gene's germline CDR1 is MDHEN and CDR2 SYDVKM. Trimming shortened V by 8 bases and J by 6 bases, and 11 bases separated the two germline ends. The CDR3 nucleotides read TGTGCCAGCCTAAATCGCACGGCCAACGTCCTGACTTTC. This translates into CASLNRTANVLTF.